This T cell receptor (beta chain) was found in a study of beta chain features in type 1 diabetes. Background on the study: Sorted cell examination encompassed about 110,000,000 cells across all samples.

Overall study findings and caveats: Shorter templates might be favored by PCR, equally in patients and controls. Patients' naive, central memory and Treg TCRB repertoires seemed closer to one another than those of healthy donors.

Post-sort purity exceeded 95% for all sorted populations. Reverse transcribing all isolated RNA meant expressed TCRB transcripts were sequenced. Assay: immunoSEQ multiplex PCR; the TCRdb copy retains only in-frame clones and omits some. The table lists hundreds of thousands of clones, roughly a sixth of them singletons. This clone has a handful of counts. Its antigen is unknown. Trimming removed 6 bases from V and 4 bases from J, with 18 bases in between. Germline-derived CDR1 and CDR2 are LNHNV and YYDKDF (reference sequence). This CDR3 comprises 15 residues. The V gene is TRBV15, the J gene TRBJ1-2, with D possibly being TRBD1 (5 bases). Sequenced: naive CD4+ T cells from blood. This receptor was taken from a man in his late teens or twenties in good health. Here the CDR3 reads CATRKESGIFYGYTF. The CDR3 DNA is TGTGCCACCAGAAAAGAGTCAGGGATATTCTATGGCTACACCTTC. Filled out from reference TRBV15 and TRBJ1-2, the complete variable domain reads DAMVIQNPRYQVTQFGKPVTLSCSQTLNHNVMYWYQQKSSQAPKLLFHYYDKDFNNEADTPDNFQSRRPNTSFCFLDIRSPGLGDTAMYLCATRKESGIFYGYTFGSGTRLTVV.